This is a list of T cell receptor beta chains from one sample in a study of beta chain features in type 1 diabetes. Generated by immunoSEQ multiplex PCR, the TCRdb table keeps only in-frame clones and is missing some. The profile shows about 180,000 clones, about 13% of them singletons. The sequenced sample consisted of central memory CD4+ T cells from blood. The origin of the receptors is a woman in her late teens or twenties in good health. CDR3s include the opening cysteine and the closing phenylalanine or tryptophan.

>TRBJ1-1|TRBV7-3
CASSLKGSVTGGTEAFF
>TRBJ2-2|TRBV5-1
CASSPGTGATGELFF
>TRBJ2-1|TRBV25-1
CASSAGHQGYNEQFF
>TRBJ2-3|TRBV30
CAWRLVADTQYF
>TRBJ2-3|TRBV30
CAWSGIAGVADTQYF
>TRBJ2-1|TRBV6-5
CASSSWEGYNEQFF
>TRBJ2-7|TRBV30
CACPRLAGDEQYF
>TRBJ2-3|TRBV11-2
CASSPGLEADTQYF
>TRBJ2-7|TRBV29-1
CSTMTSGRAEQYF
>TRBJ2-5|TRBV19
CASSVPRGAVHF
>TRBJ2-3|TRBV7-9
CASSLDAGGRDTQYF
>TRBJ1-4|TRBV28
CASSALGTGNEKLFF
>TRBJ2-6|TRBV28
CASRSPGQGAGANVLTF
>TRBJ2-4|TRBV15
CATSRDRNIQYF
>TRBJ2-7|TRBV28
CASSGTKAYEQYF
>TRBJ2-2|TRBV7-9
CASSAKGLAGGRTGELFF
>TRBJ2-5|TRBV5-4
CASSLESGLGETQYF
>TRBJ1-1|TRBV29-1
CSAQGWRTEAFF
>TRBJ1-5|TRBV6-6
CASSYSAGDQPQHF
>TRBJ2-1|TRBV29-1
CSVEKDLRDNEQFF
>TRBJ2-1|TRBV7-2
CASTLGGLRNEQFF
>TRBJ2-1|TRBV14
CASSQGSGRYPNEQFF
>TRBJ2-2|TRBV6-6
CASGTGGTPGELFF
>TRBJ1-1|TRBV23-1
CASSRSAGPYTEAFF
>TRBJ2-3|TRBV7-3
CASSLGGTTDTQYF
>TRBJ2-1|TRBV2
CASSDPYSGRSIQFF
>TRBJ1-5|TRBV2
CASSEAPGSPQPQHF
>TRBJ2-1|TRBV25-1
CASSPPGLVSYNEQFF
>TRBJ2-1|TRBV7-3
CASSSGVNNEQFF
>TRBJ1-2|TRBV18
CASSPRQDSYGYTF
>TRBJ1-2|TRBV6-5
CASSYGPGNYGYTF
>TRBJ1-1|TRBV29-1
CSVERGGAGGGAEAFF
>TRBJ1-1|TRBV12-5
CASGTTGNTEAFF
>TRBJ2-7|TRBV10-1
CASSEAGASCEQYF
>TRBJ2-5|TRBV5-6
CASGGQGGFETQYF
>TRBJ1-2|TRBV29-1
CSVLDGLGYTF
>TRBJ2-7|TRBV10-2
CASVYEAGHEQYF
>TRBJ2-3|TRBV7-2
CASSLAGGTDTQYF
>TRBJ2-5|TRBV7-6
CASSPPGETQYF
>TRBJ2-2|TRBV18
CASSPKGANTGELFF
>TRBJ2-7|TRBV7-9
CASSLDEAGRSYEQYF
>TRBJ1-5|TRBV5-1
CASSLDGPGSYQPQHF
>TRBJ2-7|TRBV18
CASSSGTGLGKEYF
>TRBJ2-1|TRBV27
CASSRTTSGNYNEQFF
>TRBJ2-3|TRBV9
CASSVAPGSTDTQYF
>TRBJ2-7|TRBV23-1
CASRTGTSYEQYF
>TRBJ2-2|TRBV27
CASSPPGAHFTGELFF